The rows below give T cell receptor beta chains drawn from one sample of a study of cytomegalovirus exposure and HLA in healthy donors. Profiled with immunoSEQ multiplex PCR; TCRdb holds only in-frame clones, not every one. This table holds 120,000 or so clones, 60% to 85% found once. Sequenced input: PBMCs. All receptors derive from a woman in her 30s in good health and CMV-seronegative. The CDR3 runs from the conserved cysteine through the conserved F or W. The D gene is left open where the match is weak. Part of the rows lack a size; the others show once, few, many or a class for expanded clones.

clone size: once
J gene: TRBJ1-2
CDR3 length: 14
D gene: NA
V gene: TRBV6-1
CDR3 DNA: TGTGCCAGCGAGGACGGGAAAGACTCGTATGGCTACACCTTC
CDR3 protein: CASEDGKDSYGYTF

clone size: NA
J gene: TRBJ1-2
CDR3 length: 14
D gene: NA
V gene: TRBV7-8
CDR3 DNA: TGTGCCAGCAGCCCCAGGACAGCTAACTATGGCTACACCTTC
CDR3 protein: CASSPRTANYGYTF

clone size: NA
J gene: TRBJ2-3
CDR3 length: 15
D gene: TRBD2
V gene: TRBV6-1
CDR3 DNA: TGTGCCAGCCTCCCCGGGGGGGGAAGCACAGATACGCAGTATTTT
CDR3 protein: CASLPGGGSTDTQYF

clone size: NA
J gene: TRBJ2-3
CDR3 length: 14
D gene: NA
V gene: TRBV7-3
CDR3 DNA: TGTGCCAGCAGCTCCAGCGGTCTCACAGATACGCAGTATTTT
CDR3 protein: CASSSSGLTDTQYF

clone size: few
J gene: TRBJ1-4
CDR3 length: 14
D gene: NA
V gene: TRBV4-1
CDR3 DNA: TGCGCCAGCAGCCAAGTCCAGGGTGATGAAAAACTGTTTTTT
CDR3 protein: CASSQVQGDEKLFF

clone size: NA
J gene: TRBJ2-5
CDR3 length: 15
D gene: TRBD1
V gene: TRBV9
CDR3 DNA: TGTGCCAGCAGCCCCGGACAGGTAGCATGGGAGACCCAGTACTTC
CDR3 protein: CASSPGQVAWETQYF

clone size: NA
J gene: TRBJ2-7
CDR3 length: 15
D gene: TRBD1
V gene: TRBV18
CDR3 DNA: TGTGCCAGCTCGGAAGACAGGGGGACCCCCTACGAGCAGTACTTC
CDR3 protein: CASSEDRGTPYEQYF

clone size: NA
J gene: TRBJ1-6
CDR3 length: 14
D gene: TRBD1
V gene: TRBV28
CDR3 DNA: TGTGCCAGCAGTTTAGTGGACAGGGACTCACCCCTCCACTTT
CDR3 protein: CASSLVDRDSPLHF

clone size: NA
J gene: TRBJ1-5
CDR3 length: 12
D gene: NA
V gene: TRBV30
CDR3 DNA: TGTGCCTGTCAGAATAGCAATCAGCCCCAGCATTTT
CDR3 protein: CACQNSNQPQHF

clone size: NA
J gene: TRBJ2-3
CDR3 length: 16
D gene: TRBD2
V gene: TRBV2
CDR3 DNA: TGTGCCAGCAGTCCCCGACTAGCGGGGTTTGGAGATACGCAGTATTTT
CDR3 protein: CASSPRLAGFGDTQYF

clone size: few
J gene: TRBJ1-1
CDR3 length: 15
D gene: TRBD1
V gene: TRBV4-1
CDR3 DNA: TGCGCCAGCAGCCTCTTGGACAGGGTTGGCACTGAAGCTTTCTTT
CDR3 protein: CASSLLDRVGTEAFF

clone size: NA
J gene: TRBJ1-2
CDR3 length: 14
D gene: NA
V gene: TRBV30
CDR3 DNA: TGTGCCTGGAGTGTACTCGGGAGCCGGGGTGGCCACACCTTC
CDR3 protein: CAWSVLGSRGGHTF

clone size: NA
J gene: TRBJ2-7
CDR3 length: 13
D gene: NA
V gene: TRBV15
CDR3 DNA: TGTGCCACCAGAAACGTAGGGGCGCGAGAGCAGTACTTC
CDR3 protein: CATRNVGAREQYF

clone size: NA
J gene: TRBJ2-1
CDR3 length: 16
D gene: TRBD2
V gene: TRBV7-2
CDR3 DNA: TGTGCCAGCAGCTTAAAAGGGACTAGCGGGGGTAATGAGCAGTTCTTC
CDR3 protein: CASSLKGTSGGNEQFF

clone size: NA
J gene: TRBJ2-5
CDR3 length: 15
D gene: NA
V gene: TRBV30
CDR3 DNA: TGTGCCTGGAGTGTACCCAGGGTTTTGGGAGAGACCCAGTACTTC
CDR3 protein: CAWSVPRVLGETQYF

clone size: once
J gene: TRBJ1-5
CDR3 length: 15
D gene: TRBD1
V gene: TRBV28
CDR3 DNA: TGTGCCAGCAGAACAGGGGGGGGTAGCAATCAGCCCCAGCATTTT
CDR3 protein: CASRTGGGSNQPQHF

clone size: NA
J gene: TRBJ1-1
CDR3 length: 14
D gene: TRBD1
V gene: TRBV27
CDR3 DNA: TGTGCCAGCAGCACGCAGGGGGCGCGCACTGAAGCTTTCTTT
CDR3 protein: CASSTQGARTEAFF

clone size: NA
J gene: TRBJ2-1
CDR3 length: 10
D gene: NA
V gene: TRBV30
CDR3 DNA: TGTGCCTGGAGGGCAGGTCAGCAGTTCTTC
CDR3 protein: CAWRAGQQFF

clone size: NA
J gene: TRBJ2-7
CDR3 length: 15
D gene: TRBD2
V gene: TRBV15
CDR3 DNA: TGTGCCACCAGCAGAGAGTTAGCGGGAGTGTACGAGCAGTACTTC
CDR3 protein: CATSRELAGVYEQYF

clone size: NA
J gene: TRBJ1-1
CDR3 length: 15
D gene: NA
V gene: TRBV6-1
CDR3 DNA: TGTGCCAGCAGTGAATTAACACCAATGAACACTGAAGCTTTCTTT
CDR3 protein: CASSELTPMNTEAFF

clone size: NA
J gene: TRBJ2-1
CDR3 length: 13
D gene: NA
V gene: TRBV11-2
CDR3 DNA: TGTGCCAGCGGGGGGGACAACTACAATGAGCAGTTCTTC
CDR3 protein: CASGGDNYNEQFF

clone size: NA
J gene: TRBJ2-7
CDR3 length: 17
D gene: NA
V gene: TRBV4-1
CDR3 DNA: TGCGCCAGCAGCCAAGCCCTTCGGTCGGGTAGCTCCTACGAGCAGTACTTC
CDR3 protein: CASSQALRSGSSYEQYF

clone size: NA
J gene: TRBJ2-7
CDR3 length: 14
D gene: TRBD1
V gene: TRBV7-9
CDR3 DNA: TGTGCCAGCAGCACGGGACAGGGGGCTTTCGAGCAGTACTTC
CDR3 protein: CASSTGQGAFEQYF

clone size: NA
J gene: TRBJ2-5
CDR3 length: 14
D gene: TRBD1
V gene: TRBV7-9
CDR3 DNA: TGTGCCAGCAGCTTAACAGGGGGCGGAGAGACCCAGTACTTC
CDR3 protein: CASSLTGGGETQYF

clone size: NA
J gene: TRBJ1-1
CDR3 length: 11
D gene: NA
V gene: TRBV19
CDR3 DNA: TGTGCCAGCAAGAGATCCACTGAAGCTTTCTTT
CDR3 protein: CASKRSTEAFF

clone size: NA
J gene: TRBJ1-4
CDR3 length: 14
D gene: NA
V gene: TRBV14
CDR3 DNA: TGTGCCAGCAGCCAAGATCTTACAGTTGAAAAACTGTTTTTT
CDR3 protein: CASSQDLTVEKLFF

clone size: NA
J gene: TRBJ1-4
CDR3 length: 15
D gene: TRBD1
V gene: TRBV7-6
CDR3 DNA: TGTGCCAGCAGCTCACAGGGGGCTGCTAATGAAAAACTGTTTTTT
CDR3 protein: CASSSQGAANEKLFF

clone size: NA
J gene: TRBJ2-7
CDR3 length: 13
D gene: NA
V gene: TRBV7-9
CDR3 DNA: TGTGCCAGCAGCTCCGCCCAGGGGTACGAGCAGTACTTC
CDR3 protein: CASSSAQGYEQYF

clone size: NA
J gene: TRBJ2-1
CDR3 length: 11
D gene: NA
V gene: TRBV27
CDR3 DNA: TGTGCCAGCGGCCAGTATCATGAGCAGTTCTTC
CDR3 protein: CASGQYHEQFF

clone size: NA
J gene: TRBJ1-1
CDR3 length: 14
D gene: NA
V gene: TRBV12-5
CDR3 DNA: TGTGCTAGTGGCCCCGGACACGCGAACACTGAAGCTTTCTTT
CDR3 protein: CASGPGHANTEAFF

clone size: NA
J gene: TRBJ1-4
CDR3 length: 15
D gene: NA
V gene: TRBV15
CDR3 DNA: TGTGCCACCAGCAGAGGGGCAGGGGATCGCGAAAAACTGTTTTTT
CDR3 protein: CATSRGAGDREKLFF

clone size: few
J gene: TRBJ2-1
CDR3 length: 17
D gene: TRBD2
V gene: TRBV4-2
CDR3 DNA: TGTGCCAGCAGCCAAGGGATCCCAGCGGGAGGGGTGTATGAGCAGTTCTTC
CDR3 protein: CASSQGIPAGGVYEQFF

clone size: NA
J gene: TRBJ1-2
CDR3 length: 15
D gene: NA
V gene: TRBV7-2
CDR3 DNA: TGTGCCAGCAGCCCATATCCGCTCTACAGGGACGGCTACACCTTC
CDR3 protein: CASSPYPLYRDGYTF

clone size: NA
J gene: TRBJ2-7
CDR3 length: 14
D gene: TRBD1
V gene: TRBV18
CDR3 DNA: TGTGCCAGCTCACCCCCGGGACAGTTCTACGAGCAGTACTTC
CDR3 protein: CASSPPGQFYEQYF

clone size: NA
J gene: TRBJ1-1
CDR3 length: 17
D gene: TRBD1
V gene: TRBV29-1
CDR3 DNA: TGCAGCGTCACTCATCGAACAGGGGGCGCGGCCTTTCCCGAAGCTTTCTTT
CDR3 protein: CSVTHRTGGAAFPEAFF

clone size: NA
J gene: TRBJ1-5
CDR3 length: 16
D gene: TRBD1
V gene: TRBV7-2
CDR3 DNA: TGTGCCAGCAGCTATCGGGACAGCTATAGCAATCAGCCCCAGCATTTT
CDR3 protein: CASSYRDSYSNQPQHF

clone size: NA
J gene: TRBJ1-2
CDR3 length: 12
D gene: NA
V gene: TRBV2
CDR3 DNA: TGTGCCAGCGGTCGGGAATTGAATGGCTACACCTTC
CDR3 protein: CASGRELNGYTF

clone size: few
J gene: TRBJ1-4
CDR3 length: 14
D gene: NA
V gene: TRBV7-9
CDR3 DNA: TGTGCCAGCCTTAACAGCCTCCTAAATGAAAAACTGTTTTTT
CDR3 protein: CASLNSLLNEKLFF

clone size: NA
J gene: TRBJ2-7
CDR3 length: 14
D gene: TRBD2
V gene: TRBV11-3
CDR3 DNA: TGTGCCAGCAGCCTTACCGGGGGGGACCACGAGCAGTACTTC
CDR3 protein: CASSLTGGDHEQYF

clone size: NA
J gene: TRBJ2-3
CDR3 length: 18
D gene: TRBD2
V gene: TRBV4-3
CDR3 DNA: TGCGCCAGCAGCCAACAGGGACTAGCGGGAGCTTGGACAGATACGCAGTATTTT
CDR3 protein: CASSQQGLAGAWTDTQYF

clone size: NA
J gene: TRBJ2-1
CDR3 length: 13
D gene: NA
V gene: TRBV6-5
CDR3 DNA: TGTGCCAGCAGGAAGACTAGGTTAAGTGAGCAGTTCTTC
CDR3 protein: CASRKTRLSEQFF

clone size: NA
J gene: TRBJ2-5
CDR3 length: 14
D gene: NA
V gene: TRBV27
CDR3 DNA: TGTGCCAGCAGTTTAGTGTCGGACCAAGAGACCCAGTACTTC
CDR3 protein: CASSLVSDQETQYF

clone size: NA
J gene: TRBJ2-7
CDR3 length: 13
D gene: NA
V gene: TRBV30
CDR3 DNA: TGTGCCTGGAGAAGCGAACAGGTCTCCGAGCAGTACTTC
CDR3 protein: CAWRSEQVSEQYF

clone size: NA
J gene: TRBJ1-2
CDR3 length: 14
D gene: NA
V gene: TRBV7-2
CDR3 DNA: TGTGCCAGCAGCTTAAGTGGGGCAGCCTATGGCTACACCTTC
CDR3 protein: CASSLSGAAYGYTF

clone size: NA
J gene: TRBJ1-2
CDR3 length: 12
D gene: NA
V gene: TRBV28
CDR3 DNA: TGTGCCAGCAGTTCCTTTAACTATGGCTACACCTTC
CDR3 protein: CASSSFNYGYTF

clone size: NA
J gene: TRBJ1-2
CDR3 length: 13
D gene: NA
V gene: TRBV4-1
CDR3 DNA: TGCGCCAGCAGCCAAGACCAGTACTATGGCTACACCTTC
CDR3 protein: CASSQDQYYGYTF

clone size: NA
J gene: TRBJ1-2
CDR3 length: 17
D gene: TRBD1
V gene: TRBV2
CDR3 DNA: TGTGCCAGCGGCTCCCATGACAGGGGCGCGTCTAACTATGGCTACACCTTC
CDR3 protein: CASGSHDRGASNYGYTF

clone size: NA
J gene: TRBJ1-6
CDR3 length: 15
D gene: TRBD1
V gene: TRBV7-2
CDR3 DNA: TGTGCCAGCAGCCAAAAACAGGGGTTAAATTCACCCCTCCACTTT
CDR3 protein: CASSQKQGLNSPLHF

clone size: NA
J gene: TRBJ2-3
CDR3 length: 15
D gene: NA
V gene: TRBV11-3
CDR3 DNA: TGTGCCAGCAGCACAAGCCGGGACTCCCGAGATACGCAGTATTTT
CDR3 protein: CASSTSRDSRDTQYF

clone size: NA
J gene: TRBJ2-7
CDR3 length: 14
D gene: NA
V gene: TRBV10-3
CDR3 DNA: TGTGCCATCAGTGACGGAGCCGGGTCGTACGAGCAGTACTTC
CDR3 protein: CAISDGAGSYEQYF

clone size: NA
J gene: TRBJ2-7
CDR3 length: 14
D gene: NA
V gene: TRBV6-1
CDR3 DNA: TGTGCCAGCGGCTCTAGCACGAGATCCTACGAGCAGTACTTC
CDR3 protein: CASGSSTRSYEQYF

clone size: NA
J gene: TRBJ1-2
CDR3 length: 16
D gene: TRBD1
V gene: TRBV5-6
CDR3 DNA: TGTGCCAGCAGCTTGGTAGTCCGGGACAGGGGACGTGGCTACACCTTC
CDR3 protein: CASSLVVRDRGRGYTF